The TCR beta chain described here comes from a study of T cells after posttransplantation cyclophosphamide (dated by TCRdb to 2016 to 2018). At the level of the whole study: The study tracked T cell repertoire reconstitution by TRB sequencing after myeloablative bone marrow transplantation using posttransplantation cyclophosphamide as GVHD prophylaxis. Samples from around 35 PTCy-treated patients and some 16 related bone marrow donors of those patients were subjected to antigen receptor sequencing. Blood from all 35 or so PTCy patients who had 1-year posttransplant specimens underwent TRB sequencing. In 3 patients, up to roughly 3 additional blood samples taken between 2 and 5.2 years after transplant also underwent TRB sequencing, as did pretransplant blood from a handful of patients. Because TRA and TRB clonality were tightly correlated in nine or ten samples, subsequent TCR analyses were focused on TRB only. Public TRB sequences were checked against a database of over 3,500 sequences associated with responses to pathogens, tumor antigens, self-antigens and alloantigens.

The investigation overall reported the following: At 1-2 months, donor-recipient similarity was low but rose over the first year, and the later blood repertoires were often dominated by donor CD8+ memory clones. Across the roughly 40 patients, TRB clonality was highly associated with recipient CMV seropositivity and CMV reactivation, and diversity with PTCy was similar to that in the CNI/methotrexate controls. The TRB repertoires of T cells infiltrating skin or the GI tract showed only limited overlap with the TRB repertoires found in blood.

The control cohort consisted of around twelve patients who had myeloablative marrow transplants with methotrexate plus a calcineurin inhibitor and who were sampled 1 year after transplant. Peripheral blood and bone marrow mononuclear cells were isolated by Ficoll-Hypaque density centrifugation and were cryopreserved. With respect to this clone: Its antigen specificity is not known. No per-base quality is available; no much larger clone lies one base away.

Genomic DNA was used for TRB sequencing, which was performed with the immunoSEQ assay at survey resolution or with the hsTCRB kit. The published analysis was carried out like this. Initial read processing used immunoSEQ software, and repertoire analyses used the LymphoSeq R package. For each TRB dataset, clonality was calculated as 1 minus normalized Shannon entropy, and the Gini coefficient was computed as well. To infer phenotypes in unsorted samples, TRB sequences from sorted subsets of the recipient or donor were mapped onto unsorted samples from the same recipient. Entries here come from immuneACCESS through TCRdb and include only in-frame sequences with V and J called. Some clones fail to appear in such tables; in the studies checked, an unresolved V gene covers under half of the shortfall, and the cause of the remainder is unknown. That table gives V, J and clone size, and the DNA gave D and trimming. This sample lists about 22,000 clones; around 92% were detected once. The ten largest clonotypes hold 8.2% of the sample.

Germline trimming amounts to 5 bases on V and 2 bases on J, with 8 as the count of junction bases outside the gene matches. The germline V gene gives CDR1 as LGHNA and CDR2 as YNFKEQ. Its CDR3 holds 17 amino acids, cysteine through phenylalanine. The CDR3 DNA has 51 bases and is translated from base 1. The sequence was obtained from a female patient aged 50 to 65 who received an allogeneic stem cell transplant from an unrelated donor, was CMV-positive, and had chronic GVHD only. Once a transplant has taken place, some T cells may be donor derived. The sequence is built from TRBV4-2 and TRBJ1-5; TRBD1 lines up with 11 middle nucleotides. Sequencing was performed on PBMCs, taken after an allogeneic stem cell transplant with a calcineurin inhibitor and methotrexate. The CDR3 loop reads CASSAAGQGVGNQPQHF. The nucleotides are TGTGCCAGCAGCGCAGCGGGACAGGGGGTCGGCAATCAGCCCCAGCATTTT.